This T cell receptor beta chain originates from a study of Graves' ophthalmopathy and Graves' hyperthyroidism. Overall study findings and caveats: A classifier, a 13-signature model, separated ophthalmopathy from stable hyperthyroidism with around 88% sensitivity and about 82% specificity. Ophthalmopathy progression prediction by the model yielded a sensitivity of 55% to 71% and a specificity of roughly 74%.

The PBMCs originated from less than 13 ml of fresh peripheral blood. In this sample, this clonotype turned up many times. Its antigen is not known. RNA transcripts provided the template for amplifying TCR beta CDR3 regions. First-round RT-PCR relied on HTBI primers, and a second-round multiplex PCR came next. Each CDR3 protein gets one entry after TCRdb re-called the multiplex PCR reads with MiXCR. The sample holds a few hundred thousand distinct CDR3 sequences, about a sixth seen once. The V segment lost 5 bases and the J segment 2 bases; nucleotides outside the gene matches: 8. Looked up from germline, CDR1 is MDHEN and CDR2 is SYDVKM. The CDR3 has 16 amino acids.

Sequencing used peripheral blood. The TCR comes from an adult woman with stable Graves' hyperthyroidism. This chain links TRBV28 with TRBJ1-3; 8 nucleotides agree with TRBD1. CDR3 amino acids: CASSPGGRGPGNTIYF. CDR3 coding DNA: TGTGCCAGCAGTCCAGGGGGCAGGGGGCCTGGAAACACCATATATTTT.